Shown below are 17 T cell receptor beta chains from a single sample sequenced in a study of cytomegalovirus exposure and HLA in healthy donors. Method: immunoSEQ multiplex PCR; TCRdb's copy keeps in-frame clones and lacks some. The sample lists tens of thousands of clones, around 81% occurring once. Sequencing used PBMCs. The receptors were sampled from a man under 40 in good health and CMV-seronegative.

For this clone: At the DNA level, this CDR3 is encoded by other sequences in the same sample as well. V and J are TRBV27 and TRBJ2-3; the D is unclear. The CDR3 has 13 residues. Germline V gives CDR1 MNHEY, CDR2 SMNVEV (reference sequence). Between the trimmed V and J ends, which lost 4 bases and 2 bases, there was a span of 7 bases. CDR3 in amino acids: CASSSLLTDTQYF. In DNA form, the CDR3 reads TGTGCCAGCAGTTCACTGCTCACAGATACGCAGTATTTT.

J is TRBJ1-1 and V is TRBV4-1, with a weak D call TRBD1 (5 bases). Looked up from germline, CDR1 is MGHRA and CDR2 is YSYEKL. V was clipped by 4 bases and J by 4 bases, with 19 bases between them. The CDR3 has 16 residues. Here the CDR3 reads CASSPPFPGLVTEAFF. DNA of the CDR3: TGCGCCAGCAGCCCCCCTTTTCCAGGGTTAGTCACTGAAGCTTTCTTT.

This sequence joins TRBV6-5 and TRBJ2-3; D unresolved. With 7 bases removed from V and 0 bases from J, the gap between germline ends came to 5 bases. This CDR3 is 12 amino acids long. Germline V lookup: CDR1 MNHEY, CDR2 SVGAGI. In nucleotides, the CDR3 is TGTGCCAGCACTGCGAGCACAGATACGCAGTATTTT. Amino acids: CASTASTDTQYF.

This clone was counted between two and nine times. This chain joins TRBV7-2 and TRBJ1-2; D remains unclear. The CDR3 covers 14 residues. V lost 1 base, J lost 8 bases, and 14 bases lay in between. The germline V gene encodes CDR1 SGHTA and CDR2 FQGNSA. CDR3 DNA sequence: TGTGCCAGCAGCTTAGGCCCAGTGGCGGAGGGCTACACCTTC. Translation: CASSLGPVAEGYTF.

This chain links TRBV5-4 with TRBJ2-7; maybe TRBD1 (5 bases). CDR1 and CDR2 (germline): SGHNT, YYREEE (reference sequence). The CDR3 has 13 residues. Trimming cost V 0 bases and J 4 bases, with 8 bases left between them. CDR3 protein: CASSLDRQYEQYV. The DNA of the CDR3 is TGTGCCAGCAGCTTGGATCGACAGTACGAGCAGTACGTC.

This chain uses TRBV5-1 with TRBJ1-2; TRBD1 is a possible D gene (5 bases). V was shortened by 1 base and J by 1 base, with 17 bases between the two germline ends. Germline CDR1 reads SGHRS; CDR2 reads YFSETQ. This CDR3 has 17 residues. The CDR3 here is CASSLSGSRDLNYGYTF. CDR3 nucleotide sequence: TGCGCCAGCAGCTTGTCAGGGTCCAGGGATCTTAACTATGGCTACACCTTC.

V and J are TRBV4-3 and TRBJ1-1, with D possibly TRBD1 on 5 matching bases. Germline V CDR1 and CDR2: LGHNA, YSLEER. This CDR3 is built from 14 residues. Trimming took off 8 bases at V and 1 base at J, with 14 bases between the two ends. CDR3 sequence reads: CASRKTGANTEAFF. CDR3 DNA sequence: TGCGCCAGCCGCAAAACAGGAGCGAACACTGAAGCTTTCTTT.

A single count supports this clone. This chain uses TRBV28 with TRBJ2-7, with 8 nucleotides matching TRBD1. CDR3 size: 17 residues. CDR1 is MDHEN and CDR2 is SYDVKM in the germline V gene. J was trimmed by 0 bases and V by 5 bases; bases with no gene match: 12. Here the CDR3 reads CASSGFRDRKISYEQYF. The CDR3 DNA is TGTGCCAGCAGTGGATTCCGGGACAGGAAAATCTCCTACGAGCAGTACTTC.

The chain combines TRBV2 with TRBJ1-2; D possibly corresponds to TRBD1 (5 bases). Germline V gene sequence: CDR1 SNHLY, CDR2 FYNNEI. The V end was cut by 8 bases, the J end by 7 bases, with 14 bases between. The CDR3 runs to 12 residues. DNA of the CDR3: TGTGCCAGCGGCCCAGGGTTTAGTGGCTACACCTTC. The encoded protein is CASGPGFSGYTF.

The CDR3 DNA reads as TGTGCCAGCAGCCGTACTAGCGGGAAGTACCAAGAGACCCAGTACTTC. Its translation is CASSRTSGKYQETQYF. V and J are TRBV7-9 and TRBJ2-5; TRBD2 matches 10 bases. CDR3 size: 16 residues. The junction had 6 bases not matched to a gene; V was cut back by 5 bases and J by 0 bases. Germline V gives CDR1 SEHNR, CDR2 FQNEAQ (reference sequence).

The V call is TRBV27, the J call TRBJ2-2; D possibly corresponds to TRBD1 (6 bases). From germline, CDR1 is MNHEY and CDR2 SMNVEV (reference sequence). The V and J ends lost 5 bases and 8 bases respectively, with 18 bases between them. The CDR3 runs to 15 residues. The CDR3: CASSLRQALRGELFF. The CDR3 coding sequence is TGTGCCAGCAGTCTACGACAGGCCCTGCGAGGGGAGCTGTTTTTT.

This chain uses TRBV9 with TRBJ2-3, with D possibly TRBD2 on 6 matching bases. From germline, CDR1 is SGDLS and CDR2 YYNGEE. The germline V and J ends were trimmed by 4 bases and 2 bases, with 20 bases remaining between them. The CDR3 runs 17 residues. CDR3 DNA: TGTGCCAGCAGCACCCCCTTTGCGGGGACGTCCACAGATACGCAGTATTTT. It translates to CASSTPFAGTSTDTQYF.

The chain couples TRBV7-2 to TRBJ1-1, with D perhaps TRBD1 (5 bases). The CDR3 extends over 15 amino acids. The germline V gene encodes CDR1 SGHTA and CDR2 FQGNSA. Trimming took 2 bases from V and 4 from J, leaving 14 bases between them. In nucleotides, the CDR3 is TGTGCCAGCAGCTTACTACGGGTAAGGGGCACTGAAGCTTTCTTT. This encodes CASSLLRVRGTEAFF.

This clone came up once. The gene calls are TRBV27 and TRBJ2-2; TRBD2 is a possible D gene (6 bases). The CDR3 has 15 residues. From germline, CDR1 is MNHEY and CDR2 SMNVEV (reference sequence). Deletions cut 2 bases from V and 7 bases from J, with 14 bases between. CDR3 nucleotide sequence: TGTGCCAGCAGTTTACCGGGGGACCCAGTCGGGGAGCTGTTTTTT. Translated: CASSLPGDPVGELFF.

The rearrangement uses TRBV18 and TRBJ2-7; 13 bases are shared with TRBD2. Germline-derived CDR1 and CDR2 are KGHSH and LQKENI. The V and J ends lost 6 bases and 2 bases, in that order; junction bases with no gene match: 4. The CDR3 is 15 residues long. The CDR3 sequence: CASSPGLAGPYEQYV. In DNA form, the CDR3 reads TGTGCCAGCTCGCCGGGACTAGCGGGACCCTACGAGCAGTACGTC.

The rearrangement links TRBV7-8 to TRBJ2-7, with D possibly TRBD2 on 5 matching bases. Germline values: CDR1 SGHVS, CDR2 FQNEAQ. Deletions cut 5 bases from V and 3 bases from J, with 8 bases between. This CDR3 comprises 12 residues. This CDR3 reads CASSLGDYEQYV. For the CDR3, the DNA is TGTGCCAGCAGCCTGGGAGACTACGAGCAGTACGTC.

The gene calls are TRBV28 and TRBJ2-5; 8 bases line up with TRBD2. Germline CDR1 and CDR2: MDHEN and SYDVKM. After removal of 3 bases from V and 2 bases from J, the junction contained 11 bases not matched to a gene. The CDR3 sequence is 17 residues long. CDR3 sequence: CASSFGGGRTWQETQYF. The DNA of the CDR3 is TGTGCCAGCAGTTTCGGCGGGGGGCGCACGTGGCAAGAGACCCAGTACTTC.